The 25 T cell receptor beta chains below were found in one sample sequenced in a study of cytomegalovirus exposure and HLA in healthy donors. Both 60 Vbeta primers and 13 Jbeta primers went into the PCR. Assay: immunoSEQ multiplex PCR; the TCRdb copy retains only in-frame clones and omits some. The table records about 150,000 clones, 55% to 75% of them present only once. Sequencing used PBMCs. These receptors came from a woman aged 55 to 70 in good health and CMV-seropositive.

This clone was picked up a small number of times. This chain links TRBV9 with TRBJ2-1; 15 bases align to TRBD2. CDR3 length equals 19 residues. Germline V gene lookup returns CDR1 SGDLS and CDR2 YYNGEE. J lost 6 bases, V lost 4 bases, and 14 bases had no gene match. CDR3 bases: TGTGCCAGCAGCTCCTCCGGGACTAGCGGGAGGTCCCCAGGCAATGAGCAGTTCTTC. It specifies CASSSSGTSGRSPGNEQFF.

V and J are TRBV10-2 and TRBJ1-4, with D perhaps matching TRBD1 (5 bases). CDR1 WSHSY and CDR2 SAAADI come from the germline V gene. CDR3 length: 15 amino acids. The ends were cut back, 8 bases at V and 6 bases at J, with 19 bases in the middle. CDR3 amino acids: CASSRTGDPDEKLFF. CDR3 sequence (DNA): TGCGCCAGCTCTCGAACGGGGGACCCTGATGAAAAACTGTTTTTT.

This clone was detected only a few times. J is TRBJ2-1 and V is TRBV18, with a weak D call TRBD1 (6 bases). The CDR3 contains 14 residues. Germline CDR1 is KGHSH and CDR2 is LQKENI. The germline V and J ends were trimmed by 3 bases and 2 bases, with 8 bases remaining between them. CDR3 residues: CASSPDRTYNEQFF. CDR3 bases: TGTGCCAGCTCACCGGACAGAACCTACAATGAGCAGTTCTTC. The variable domain in full, completed from reference TRBV18 and TRBJ2-1, reads NAGVMQNPRHLVRRRGQEARLRCSPMKGHSHVYWYRQLPEEGLKFMVYLQKENIIDESGMPKERFSAEFPKEGPSILRIQQVVRGDSAAYFCASSPDRTYNEQFFGPGTRLTVL.

The chain couples TRBV7-2 to TRBJ1-2; tentative D call: TRBD1 (5 bases). The ends were cut back, 4 bases at V and 8 bases at J, with 11 bases in the middle. There are 12 residues in the CDR3. Germline V CDR1 and CDR2: SGHTA, FQGNSA. This CDR3 reads CASSSRVGGYTF. The DNA of the CDR3 is TGTGCCAGCAGCTCCAGGGTAGGGGGCTACACCTTC.

The chain is built from TRBV6-1 and TRBJ1-3; D unclear. Germline assignment: CDR1 MNHNS and CDR2 SASEGT. The CDR3 is 16 residues long. V lost 0 bases to trimming and J lost 0 bases, with 9 bases between them. The CDR3, as DNA: TGTGCCAGCAGTGAAGCGCGGGTCCGCTCTGGAAACACCATATATTTT. Its translation: CASSEARVRSGNTIYF.

This clone has only a few counts. V and J are TRBV7-2 and TRBJ1-1; TRBD1 matches at 12 bases. This CDR3 spans 17 amino acids. Germline CDR1 reads SGHTA; CDR2 reads FQGNSA. The V and J ends lost 1 base and 0 bases, in that order; junction bases with no gene match: 3. This CDR3 is CASSLGDRGLVNTEAFF. The CDR3 DNA follows: TGTGCCAGCAGCTTAGGGGACAGGGGGCTCGTGAACACTGAAGCTTTCTTT.

V is TRBV7-2 and J is TRBJ1-4; D may be TRBD1 (5 bases). The V gene's germline CDR1 is SGHTA and CDR2 FQGNSA. The ends were cut back, 4 bases at V and 5 bases at J, with 14 bases in the middle. This CDR3 has 15 amino acids. CDR3 amino acids: CASSSQAGLNEKLFF. CDR3 nucleotide sequence: TGTGCCAGCAGCTCCCAAGCGGGGCTAAATGAAAAACTGTTTTTT.

V and J are TRBV7-9 and TRBJ1-2; 8 positions match TRBD1. The germline V gene encodes CDR1 SEHNR and CDR2 FQNEAQ (reference sequence). The CDR3 length is 14 residues. Losses at the gene ends were 5 bases for V and 6 bases for J; bases not matched to a gene: 8. CDR3 protein: CASSARKTGDGYTF. The CDR3 nucleotides are TGTGCCAGCAGCGCCCGGAAGACAGGGGATGGCTACACCTTC.

The chain employs TRBV4-3 and TRBJ2-1; the match to TRBD2 covers 7 bases. The trim removed 5 bases at V and 8 bases at J, leaving 9 bases unmatched. Germline V CDR1 and CDR2: LGHNA, YSLEER. The CDR3 totals 14 residues. The CDR3 here is CASSSRTSVDEQFF. Here the CDR3 DNA reads TGCGCCAGCAGCTCTAGGACTAGTGTCGATGAGCAGTTCTTC.

This rearrangement joins TRBV15 to TRBJ2-6; 9 nucleotides line up with TRBD1. The V gene end was trimmed by 4 bases and the J gene end by 4 bases; junction bases not matched to a gene: 5. Germline assignment: CDR1 LNHNV and CDR2 YYDKDF (reference sequence). The CDR3 consists of 16 residues. Written as DNA, the CDR3 is TGTGCCACCAGCATAGGACAGGGGCGCGGGGCCAACGTCCTGACTTTC. Amino acids: CATSIGQGRGANVLTF.

This rearrangement joins TRBV4-1 to TRBJ2-7; tentative D call: TRBD1 (5 bases). The CDR3 loop spans 14 amino acids. V lost 5 bases and J 1 base, leaving 12 bases between the germline ends. The V gene's germline CDR1 is MGHRA and CDR2 YSYEKL. The CDR3 DNA is TGCGCCAGCAGCAACCCTCGACAGTCCTACGAGCAGTACTTC. This gives the protein CASSNPRQSYEQYF.

Only a few counts were recorded for this clone. A read error may account for a junction end that differs from germline. The chain joins TRBV19 to TRBJ2-7; 8 bases are a match to TRBD1. Looked up from germline, CDR1 is LNHDA and CDR2 is SQIVND (reference sequence). The CDR3 extends over 14 amino acids. The CDR3 DNA reads TGTGCCAGTAGTGTAGACAGGGGACGGGACGAGCAGTACTTC. Its protein product is CASSVDRGRDEQYF.

This chain uses TRBV28 with TRBJ2-2, with 9 bases that match TRBD1. Losses at the gene ends were 6 bases for V and 6 bases for J; bases not matched to a gene: 11. Germline V gives CDR1 MDHEN, CDR2 SYDVKM. This CDR3 contains 16 residues. Here the CDR3 reads CASRLPGQGGAGELFF. Here the CDR3 DNA reads TGTGCCAGCAGACTACCGGGACAGGGAGGGGCCGGGGAGCTGTTTTTT.

This chain uses TRBV5-1 with TRBJ2-1; 9 bases agree with TRBD2. The CDR3 length is 16 residues. After removal of 1 base from V and 2 bases from J, the junction contained 4 bases not matched to a gene. The germline CDR1 and CDR2 sequences are SGHRS and YFSETQ. The CDR3 DNA is TGCGCCAGCAGCTTGACTAGCGGGCCCCCCTACAATGAGCAGTTCTTC. The encoded protein is CASSLTSGPPYNEQFF. The full variable domain, with the rest looked up from reference TRBV5-1 and TRBJ2-1, is KAGVTQTPRYLIKTRGQQVTLSCSPISGHRSVSWYQQTPGQGLQFLFEYFSETQRNKGNFPGRFSGRQFSNSRSEMNVSTLELGDSALYLCASSLTSGPPYNEQFFGPGTRLTVL.

This clone occurred a few times. The gene calls are TRBV2 and TRBJ1-1; D is uncertain. This CDR3 is built from 12 residues. The V end lost 3 bases, the J end lost 5 bases, and 7 bases lay between the germline ends. Germline V gene sequence: CDR1 SNHLY, CDR2 FYNNEI. The DNA of the CDR3 is TGTGCCAGCAGTGATGCGGGAACTGAAGCTTTCTTT. It specifies CASSDAGTEAFF. The complete variable domain, with remaining parts taken from reference TRBV2 and TRBJ1-1, reads EPEVTQTPSHQVTQMGQEVILRCVPISNHLYFYWYRQILGQKVEFLVSFYNNEISEKSEIFDDQFSVERPDGSNFTLKIRSTKLEDSAMYFCASSDAGTEAFFGQGTRLTVV.

The CDR3 DNA sequence: TGCGCCAGCAGCCAAACTGCTAATGAAAAACTGTTTTTT. It translates to CASSQTANEKLFF. The chain combines TRBV4-1 with TRBJ1-4; D unresolved. V was clipped by 2 bases and J by 3 bases, with 4 bases between them. CDR1 is MGHRA and CDR2 is YSYEKL in the germline V gene. The CDR3 is 13 amino acids.

The chain has TRBV7-3 and TRBJ2-1; 7 nucleotides align to TRBD2. Trimming removed 1 base from V and 6 bases from J; junction bases left unmatched: 3. The CDR3 totals 14 residues. Germline CDR1 reads SGHTA; CDR2 reads FQGTGA. The DNA of the CDR3 is TGTGCCAGCAGCTTAATGGGAGGGCCCAATGAGCAGTTCTTC. Its translation is CASSLMGGPNEQFF.

The chain couples TRBV4-2 to TRBJ2-7, with D maybe TRBD2 (6 bases). V gave up 1 base and J gave up 4 bases, with 20 bases separating them. Germline V lookup: CDR1 LGHNA, CDR2 YNFKEQ. The CDR3 contains 17 residues. CDR3 amino acids: CASSQVSGPTGEYEQYF. In nucleotides, the CDR3 is TGTGCCAGCAGCCAAGTGTCCGGGCCCACGGGAGAATACGAGCAGTACTTC.

This chain connects TRBV6-5 to TRBJ1-5; 8 positions agree with TRBD1. CDR1 and CDR2 (germline): MNHEY, SVGAGI. With V trimmed by 6 bases and J by 6 bases, 10 bases remained unmatched. The CDR3 is 15 amino acids. CDR3 amino acids: CASRAGGAWSQPQHF. In DNA form, the CDR3 reads TGTGCCAGCAGAGCAGGGGGCGCGTGGAGTCAGCCCCAGCATTTT.

This clone was seen many times. Its ends do not fully match the called genes, so a read error is possible. This chain joins TRBV6-1 and TRBJ2-7, with 8 bases identical to TRBD2. CDR1 and CDR2 from the germline V gene are MNHNS and SASEGT. The CDR3 contains 11 residues. DNA of the CDR3: TGTGCCAGCAGTTTACGGGAGGGAGGCCACTTC. Translating gives CASSLREGGHF.

In nucleotides, the CDR3 is TGCGCCAGCAGCCAGGCTAGCGGGGGGGGCACAGATACGCAGTATTTT. Its protein is CASSQASGGGTDTQYF. This chain links TRBV4-3 with TRBJ2-3, with 12 bases aligning to TRBD2. Germline CDR1 and CDR2: LGHNA and YSLEER. The CDR3 covers 16 residues. V was clipped by 3 bases and J by 1 base; unmatched bases: 2.

The chain couples TRBV7-3 to TRBJ2-1, with 7 bases lining up with TRBD2. After removal of 3 bases from V and 10 bases from J, the junction contained 9 bases not matched to a gene. This CDR3 has 14 amino acids. Germline CDR1 SGHTA, CDR2 FQGTGA. DNA for the CDR3: TGTGCCAGCAGCTTTGGCTCTAGCGGAGAAGAGCAGTTCTTC. Its protein is CASSFGSSGEEQFF. The whole variable domain, remainder taken from reference TRBV7-3 and TRBJ2-1, is GAGVSQTPSNKVTEKGKYVELRCDPISGHTALYWYRQSLGQGPEFLIYFQGTGAADDSGLPNDRFFAVRPEGSVSTLKIQRTERGDSAVYLCASSFGSSGEEQFFGPGTRLTVL.

V and J are TRBV29-1 and TRBJ2-1; 14 bases align to TRBD2. The V segment lost 4 bases and the J segment 7 bases; nucleotides outside the gene matches: 12. This CDR3 has 17 amino acids. Germline CDR1 and CDR2: SQVTM and ANQGSEA. This CDR3 is CSVAVGLAGGLGNEQFF. CDR3 sequence (DNA): TGCAGCGTTGCCGTAGGACTAGCGGGAGGATTGGGGAATGAGCAGTTCTTC.

The V call is TRBV14, the J call TRBJ2-2; D is unclear. This CDR3 has 12 residues. CDR1 and CDR2 (germline): SGHDN, FVKESK. The germline V and J ends were trimmed by 5 bases and 8 bases, with 9 bases remaining between them. The CDR3 nucleotides are TGTGCCAGCAGCTACTCTGCAGGGGAGCTGTTTTTT. It codes for CASSYSAGELFF.

The chain recombines TRBV28 with TRBJ2-1; TRBD2 might be the D (5 bases). Trimming stripped 8 bases from V and 3 bases from J, with 8 bases between. Germline assignment: CDR1 MDHEN and CDR2 SYDVKM. The CDR3 loop spans 12 amino acids. CDR3 sequence reads: CASEGSYNEQFF. The DNA of the CDR3 is TGTGCCAGCGAGGGCAGCTACAATGAGCAGTTCTTC.